These T cell receptor beta chains were read from a single sample in a study of blood T cell repertoires in COVID-19. Method: immunoSEQ multiplex PCR; TCRdb's copy keeps in-frame clones and lacks some. The data hold around 270,000 clones, with over 70% observed a single time. Source material: PBMCs or T cells enriched from blood (not recorded which). Receptors originate from a woman aged 40 to 55 who had been exposed to COVID-19. Each CDR3 is given with its conserved first and last residue. D genes are given only for firm matches. The size entry is marked missing in some rows and otherwise reads once, few, many or a size class.

cdr3_aa | cdr3_nt | clone_size | j_call | v_call | cdr3_length | d_call
CASSQQQGVTEAFF | TGCGCCAGCAGCCAACAACAGGGGGTCACTGAAGCTTTCTTT | - | TRBJ1-1 | TRBV4-1 | 14 | TRBD1
CASSLRGTEAFF | TGTGCCAGCAGCTTGCGGGGCACTGAAGCTTTCTTT | - | TRBJ1-1 | TRBV5-6 | 12 | -
CATDRTGSNTEAFF | TGTGCCACCGACAGGACAGGTTCCAACACTGAAGCTTTCTTT | - | TRBJ1-1 | TRBV10-3 | 14 | TRBD1
CASSLGGGSNNEQFF | TGTGCCAGCAGCTTAGGAGGGGGCTCAAACAATGAGCAGTTCTTC | - | TRBJ2-1 | TRBV7-2 | 15 | TRBD1
CASSQTGTGGINEQFF | TGTGCCAGCAGCCAAACCGGGACAGGGGGGATCAATGAGCAGTTCTTC | - | TRBJ2-1 | TRBV3-1/TRBV3-2 | 16 | TRBD1
CASSSTGSLMKKLFF | TGTGCCAGCAGCTCGACCGGGTCCTTAATGAAAAAGCTGTTTTTT | - | TRBJ1-4 | TRBV5-1 | 15 | -
CASSRSLSPFTQYF | TGTGCCAGTAGTAGGAGCCTGTCACCATTCACGCAGTATTTT | - | TRBJ2-3 | TRBV19 | 14 | -
CASSFGRGNGELFF | TGTGCCAGCAGCTTTGGGCGGGGGAACGGGGAGCTGTTTTTT | - | TRBJ2-2 | TRBV7-2 | 14 | TRBD2
CASSTRDFGRATNEKLFF | TGTGCCAGTAGTACCAGGGACTTCGGGAGGGCAACTAATGAAAAACTGTTTTTT | once | TRBJ1-4 | TRBV19 | 18 | -
CAISAGPGESAGEQFF | TGTGCCATCAGTGCCGGGCCGGGAGAATCTGCGGGTGAGCAGTTCTTC | - | TRBJ2-1 | TRBV10-3 | 16 | -
CASSPRQGITMNTEAFF | TGTGCCAGCTCACCCAGACAGGGGATTACGATGAACACTGAAGCTTTCTTT | - | TRBJ1-1 | TRBV18 | 17 | TRBD1
CASSLSLGGFIYGYTF | TGTGCCAGCAGCTTAAGCTTAGGGGGTTTCATCTATGGCTACACCTTC | once | TRBJ1-2 | TRBV7-2 | 16 | -
CAIPLNLEFNLPESWPQHF | TGTGCCATCCCTCTTAATCTGGAGTTTAATCTGCCCGAGTCGTGGCCCCAGCATTTT | - | TRBJ1-5 | TRBV12-1 | 19 | -
CAWSVTGVGTEAFF | TGTGCCTGGAGTGTTACGGGGGTAGGGACTGAAGCTTTCTTT | - | TRBJ1-1 | TRBV30 | 14 | -
CASSLSPNSPLHF | TGTGCCAGCAGCTTGTCTCCCAATTCACCCCTCCACTTT | - | TRBJ1-6 | TRBV5-1 | 13 | -
CASSPMGDSDNEQFF | TGCGCCAGCAGCCCAATGGGGGACTCCGACAATGAGCAGTTCTTC | - | TRBJ2-1 | TRBV4-3 | 15 | -
CATRGLPGSNEQFF | TGTGCCACCCGCGGGCTACCAGGATCCAATGAGCAGTTCTTC | few | TRBJ2-1 | TRBV19 | 14 | -
CASSSTAGFHSGNTIYF | TGTGCCAGCAGCTCGACCGCAGGGTTCCACTCTGGAAACACCATATATTTT | - | TRBJ1-3 | TRBV7-2 | 17 | -
CASSPGNTEAFF | TGTGCCAGCAGCCCCGGTAACACTGAAGCTTTCTTT | - | TRBJ1-1 | TRBV5-1 | 12 | -
CASSRDREAFF | TGTGCCAGCAGTCGGGACAGGGAAGCTTTCTTT | - | TRBJ1-1 | TRBV2 | 11 | TRBD1
CASSLVQGGTEAFF | TGTGCCAGCAGCTTAGTACAGGGGGGGACTGAAGCTTTCTTT | - | TRBJ1-1 | TRBV7-2 | 14 | TRBD1
CASSTVDTFTYEQYF | TGTGCCAGCAGCACGGTGGACACCTTCACCTACGAGCAGTACTTC | once | TRBJ2-7 | TRBV7-8 | 15 | -
CASSRGRDGYTF | TGTGCCAGCAGTAGGGGGCGCGATGGCTACACCTTC | - | TRBJ1-2 | TRBV28 | 12 | TRBD1
CASSPGTSGPALLSEQFF | TGCGCCAGCAGTCCCGGGACTAGCGGGCCAGCCCTACTTTCTGAGCAGTTCTTC | - | TRBJ2-1 | TRBV4-1 | 18 | TRBD2
CASSPAPGRNTIYF | TGCGCCAGCAGCCCGGCCCCCGGGAGGAACACCATATATTTT | - | TRBJ1-3 | TRBV5-1 | 14 | -
CASSKGPRLPYNEQFF | TGTGCCAGCAGCAAAGGCCCTAGATTACCCTACAATGAGCAGTTCTTC | - | TRBJ2-1 | TRBV21-1 | 16 | -
CASSWDRFSYEQYF | TGTGCCAGCAGCTGGGACAGGTTCTCCTACGAGCAGTACTTC | - | TRBJ2-7 | TRBV28 | 14 | TRBD1
CASSVSGQEQFF | TGTGCCAGCAGCGTATCTGGACAGGAGCAGTTCTTC | - | TRBJ2-1 | TRBV9 | 12 | -
CASSLARTSGGGELFF | TGTGCCAGCAGCTTAGCCCGGACTAGCGGGGGCGGGGAGCTGTTTTTT | - | TRBJ2-2 | TRBV7-8 | 16 | TRBD2
CASENRGTTTEAFF | TGTGCCAGCGAGAACAGGGGGACTACAACTGAAGCTTTCTTT | - | TRBJ1-1 | TRBV28 | 14 | TRBD1
CASSQDRGNSPLHF | TGTGCCAGCAGCCAAGATAGGGGAAATTCACCCCTCCACTTT | once | TRBJ1-6 | TRBV14 | 14 | -
CASSLGLAGAILSTDTQYF | TGTGCCAGCAGCTTAGGACTAGCGGGGGCTATCCTGAGCACAGATACGCAGTATTTT | once | TRBJ2-3 | TRBV7-2 | 19 | TRBD2
CASSPQGVEYGYTF | TGTGCCAGCAGCCCACAGGGGGTTGAGTATGGCTACACCTTC | - | TRBJ1-2 | TRBV11-1 | 14 | TRBD1
CASSAEGPGQGYRNTEAFF | TGTGCCAGCAGCGCCGAGGGGCCGGGACAGGGCTATAGGAACACTGAAGCTTTCTTT | - | TRBJ1-1 | TRBV9 | 19 | TRBD1
CASSRQGSYEQYF | TGTGCCAGCAGTAGGCAGGGCTCCTACGAGCAGTACTTC | - | TRBJ2-7 | TRBV6-2/TRBV6-3 | 13 | -
CATSVGRTGNPGIYNEQFF | TGTGCCACCAGTGTGGGTAGGACAGGGAATCCCGGAATCTACAATGAGCAGTTCTTC | once | TRBJ2-1 | TRBV24-1 | 19 | TRBD1
CASGGNYGYTF | TGTGCCAGTGGGGGCAACTATGGCTACACCTTC | - | TRBJ1-2 | TRBV12-3/TRBV12-4 | 11 | -
CASSVPGGTQYF | TGTGCCAGCAGCGTCCCCGGGGGTACGCAGTATTTT | once | TRBJ2-3 | TRBV7-6 | 12 | -
CASSEPPGQVSHF | TGTGCCAGCAGTGAACCCCCGGGACAGGTTTCCCACTTC | - | TRBJ1-2 | TRBV2 | 13 | TRBD1
CASSISGGAIGQETQYF | TGTGCCAGTAGTATAAGCGGGGGGGCCATTGGTCAAGAGACCCAGTACTTC | - | TRBJ2-5 | TRBV19 | 17 | TRBD2
CASSSYWDRGQSDSNQPQHF | TGTGCCAGCAGCTCATATTGGGACAGGGGGCAAAGTGATAGCAATCAGCCCCAGCATTTT | - | TRBJ1-5 | TRBV27 | 20 | TRBD1
CASSLSIPGSGNSPLHF | TGTGCCAGCAGCCTCAGCATTCCGGGATCCGGTAATTCACCCCTCCACTTT | - | TRBJ1-6 | TRBV4-2 | 17 | -
CASSPPAGRVTEAFF | TGTGCCAGCTCACCACCGGCAGGGAGGGTCACTGAAGCTTTCTTT | - | TRBJ1-1 | TRBV18 | 15 | -
CASRDQGTGSYNSPLHF | TGTGCCAGCAGGGACCAGGGGACCGGATCCTATAATTCACCCCTCCACTTT | - | TRBJ1-6 | TRBV28 | 17 | -
CASSPQWAGGQPQHF | TGTGCCAGCTCACCACAATGGGCGGGTGGTCAGCCCCAGCATTTT | - | TRBJ1-5 | TRBV18 | 15 | -
CASSQAQVHSGNTIYF | TGTGCCAGCAGCCAAGCCCAGGTCCACTCTGGAAACACCATATATTTT | - | TRBJ1-3 | TRBV4-2 | 16 | -